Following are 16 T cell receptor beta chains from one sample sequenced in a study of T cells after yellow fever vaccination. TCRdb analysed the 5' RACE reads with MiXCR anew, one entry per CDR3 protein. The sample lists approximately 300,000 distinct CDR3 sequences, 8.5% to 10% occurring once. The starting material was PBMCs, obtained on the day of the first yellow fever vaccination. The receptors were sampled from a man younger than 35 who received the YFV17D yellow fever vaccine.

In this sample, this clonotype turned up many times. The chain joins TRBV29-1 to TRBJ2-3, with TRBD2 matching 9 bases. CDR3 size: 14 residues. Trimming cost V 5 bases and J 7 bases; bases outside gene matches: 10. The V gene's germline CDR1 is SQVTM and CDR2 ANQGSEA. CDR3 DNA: TGCAGCGTTACCAGCGGGGGGACAAGAAATACGCAGTATTTT. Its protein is CSVTSGGTRNTQYF.

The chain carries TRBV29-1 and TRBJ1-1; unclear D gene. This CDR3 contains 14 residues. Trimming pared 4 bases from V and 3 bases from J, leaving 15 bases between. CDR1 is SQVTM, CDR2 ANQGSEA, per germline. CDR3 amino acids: CSVGGGRRDTEAFF. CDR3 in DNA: TGCAGCGTTGGAGGAGGCAGAAGGGACACTGAAGCTTTCTTT.

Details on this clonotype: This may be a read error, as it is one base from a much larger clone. The CDR3 is CAGSLVSGVVNEQFF. CDR3 nucleotides: TGTGCCGGCAGCTTGGTTAGCGGGGTAGTAAATGAGCAGTTCTTC. The V call is TRBV7-8, the J call TRBJ2-1; 8 bases fit TRBD2. There are 15 residues in the CDR3. Looked up from germline, CDR1 is SGHVS and CDR2 is FQNEAQ.

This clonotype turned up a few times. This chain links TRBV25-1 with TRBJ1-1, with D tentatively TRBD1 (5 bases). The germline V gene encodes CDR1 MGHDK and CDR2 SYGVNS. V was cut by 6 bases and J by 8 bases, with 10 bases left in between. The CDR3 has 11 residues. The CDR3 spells CASRRRGEAFF. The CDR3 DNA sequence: TGTGCCAGCAGGAGACGGGGGGAAGCTTTCTTT.

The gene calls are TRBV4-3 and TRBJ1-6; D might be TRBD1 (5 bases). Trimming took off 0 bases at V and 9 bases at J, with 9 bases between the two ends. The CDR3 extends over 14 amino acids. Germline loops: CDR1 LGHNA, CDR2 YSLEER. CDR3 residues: CASSQDWGGSPLHF. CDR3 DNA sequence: TGCGCCAGCAGCCAAGATTGGGGGGGTTCACCCCTCCACTTT.

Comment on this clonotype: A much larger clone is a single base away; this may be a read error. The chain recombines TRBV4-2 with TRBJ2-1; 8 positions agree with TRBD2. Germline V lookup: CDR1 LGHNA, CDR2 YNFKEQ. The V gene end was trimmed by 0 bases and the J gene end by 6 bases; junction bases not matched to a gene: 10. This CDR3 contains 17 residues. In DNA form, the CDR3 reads TGTGCCAGCAGCCAAGATAAATCGGGGGGGCCAGTCAATGAGCAGTTCTTC. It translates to CASSQDKSGGPVNEQFF.

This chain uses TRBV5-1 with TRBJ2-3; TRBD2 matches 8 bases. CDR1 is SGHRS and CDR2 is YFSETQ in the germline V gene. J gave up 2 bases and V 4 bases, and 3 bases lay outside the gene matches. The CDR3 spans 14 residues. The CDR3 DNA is TGCGCCAGCAGCCCCGGGGGGGTCACAGATACGCAGTATTTT. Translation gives CASSPGGVTDTQYF.

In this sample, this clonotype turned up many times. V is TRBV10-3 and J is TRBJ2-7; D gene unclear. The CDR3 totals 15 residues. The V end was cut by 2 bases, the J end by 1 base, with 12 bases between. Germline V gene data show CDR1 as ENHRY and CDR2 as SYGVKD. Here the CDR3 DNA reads TGTGCCATCAGTGAGGAAGTGAGGCAGTCCTACGAGCAGTACTTC. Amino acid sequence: CAISEEVRQSYEQYF.

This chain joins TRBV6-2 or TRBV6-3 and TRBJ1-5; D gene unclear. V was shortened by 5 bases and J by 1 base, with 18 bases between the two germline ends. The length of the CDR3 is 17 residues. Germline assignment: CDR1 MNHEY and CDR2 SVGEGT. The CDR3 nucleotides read TGTGCCAGCAGTCCCGCGGGGAAATTCGGGAGCAATCAGCCCCAGCATTTT. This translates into CASSPAGKFGSNQPQHF.

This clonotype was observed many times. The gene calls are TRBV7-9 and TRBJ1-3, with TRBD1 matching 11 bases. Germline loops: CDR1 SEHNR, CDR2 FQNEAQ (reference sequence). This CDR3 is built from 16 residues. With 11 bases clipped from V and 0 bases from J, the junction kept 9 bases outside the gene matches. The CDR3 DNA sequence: TGTGCCTCACGCACGGGGACAGGGGGCTCTGGAAACACCATATATTTT. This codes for CASRTGTGGSGNTIYF.

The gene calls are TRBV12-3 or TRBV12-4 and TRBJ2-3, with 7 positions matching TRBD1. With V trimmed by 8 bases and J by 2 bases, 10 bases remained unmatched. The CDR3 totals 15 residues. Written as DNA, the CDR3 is TGTGCCAGCTCGACACAGGGGACCCTCACAGATACGCAGTATTTT. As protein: CASSTQGTLTDTQYF.

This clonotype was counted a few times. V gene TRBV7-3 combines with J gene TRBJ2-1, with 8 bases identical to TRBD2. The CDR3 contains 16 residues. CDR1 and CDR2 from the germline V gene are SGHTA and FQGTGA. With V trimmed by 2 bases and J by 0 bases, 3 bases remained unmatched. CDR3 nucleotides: TGTGCCAGCAGCTTAGACGGGGGGGCCTCCTACAATGAGCAGTTCTTC. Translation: CASSLDGGASYNEQFF.

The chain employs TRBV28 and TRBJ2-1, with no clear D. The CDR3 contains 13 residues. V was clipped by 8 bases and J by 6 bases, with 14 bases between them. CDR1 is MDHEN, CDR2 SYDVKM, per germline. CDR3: CASGRIGPNEQFF. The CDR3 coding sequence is TGTGCCAGCGGCCGCATTGGCCCCAATGAGCAGTTCTTC. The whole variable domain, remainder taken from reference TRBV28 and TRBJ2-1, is DVKVTQSSRYLVKRTGEKVFLECVQDMDHENMFWYRQDPGLGLRLIYFSYDVKMKEKGDIPEGYSVSREKKERFSLILESASTNQTSMYLCASGRIGPNEQFFGPGTRLTVL.

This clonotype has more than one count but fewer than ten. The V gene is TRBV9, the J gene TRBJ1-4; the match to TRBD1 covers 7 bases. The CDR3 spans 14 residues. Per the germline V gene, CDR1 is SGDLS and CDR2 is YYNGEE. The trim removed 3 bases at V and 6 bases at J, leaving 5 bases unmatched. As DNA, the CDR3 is TGTGCCAGCAGCGATACAGGGGTGGATGAAAAACTGTTTTTT. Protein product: CASSDTGVDEKLFF.

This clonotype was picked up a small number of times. The CDR3, as DNA: TGTGCCACCAAACCGGGACAGGGGGCATCAGATACGCAGTATTTT. Its translation is CATKPGQGASDTQYF. V gene TRBV18 combines with J gene TRBJ2-3, with 12 bases aligning to TRBD1. This CDR3 spans 15 amino acids. The germline gives CDR1 KGHSH, CDR2 LQKENI. Trimming cost V 10 bases and J 4 bases; bases outside gene matches: 9.

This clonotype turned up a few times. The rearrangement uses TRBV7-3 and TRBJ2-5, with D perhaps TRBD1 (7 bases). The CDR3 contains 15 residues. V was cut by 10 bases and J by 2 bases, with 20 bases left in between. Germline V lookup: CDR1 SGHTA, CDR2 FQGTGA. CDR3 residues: CATQGDLAKQETQYF. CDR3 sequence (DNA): TGTGCCACTCAGGGGGACTTGGCCAAACAAGAGACCCAGTACTTC.